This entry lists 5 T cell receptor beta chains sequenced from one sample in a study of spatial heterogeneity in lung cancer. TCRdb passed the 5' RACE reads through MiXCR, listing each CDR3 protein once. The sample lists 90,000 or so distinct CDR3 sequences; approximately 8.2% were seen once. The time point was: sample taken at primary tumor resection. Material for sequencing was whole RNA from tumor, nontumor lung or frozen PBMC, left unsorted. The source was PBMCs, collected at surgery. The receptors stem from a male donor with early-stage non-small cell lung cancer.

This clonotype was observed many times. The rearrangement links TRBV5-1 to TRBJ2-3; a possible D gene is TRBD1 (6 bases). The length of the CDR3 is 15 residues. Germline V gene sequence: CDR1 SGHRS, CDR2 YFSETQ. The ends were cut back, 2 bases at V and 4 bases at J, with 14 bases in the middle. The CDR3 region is CASSFVGGGADTQYF. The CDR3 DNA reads TGCGCCAGCAGCTTCGTAGGGGGTGGCGCAGATACGCAGTATTTT.

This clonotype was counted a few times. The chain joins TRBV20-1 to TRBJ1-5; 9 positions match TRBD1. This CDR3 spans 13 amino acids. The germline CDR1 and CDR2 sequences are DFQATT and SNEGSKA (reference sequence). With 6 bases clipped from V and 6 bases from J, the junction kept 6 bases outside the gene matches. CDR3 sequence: CSAGQGQGQPQHF. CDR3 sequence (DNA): TGCAGTGCAGGACAGGGACAGGGTCAGCCCCAGCATTTT.

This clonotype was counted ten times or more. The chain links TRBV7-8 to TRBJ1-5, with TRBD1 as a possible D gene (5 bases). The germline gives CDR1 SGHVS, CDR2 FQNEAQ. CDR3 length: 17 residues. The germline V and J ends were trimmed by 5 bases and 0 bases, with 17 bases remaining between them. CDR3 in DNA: TGTGCCAGCAGCCCAACCTGGGGGTTGAGTAGCAATCAGCCCCAGCATTTT. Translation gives CASSPTWGLSSNQPQHF. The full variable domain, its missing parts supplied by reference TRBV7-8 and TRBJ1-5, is GAGVSQSPRYKVAKRGQDVALRCDPISGHVSLFWYQQALGQGPEFLTYFQNEAQLDKSGLPSDRFFAERPEGSVSTLKIQRTQQEDSAVYLCASSPTWGLSSNQPQHFGDGTRLSIL.

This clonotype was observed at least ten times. The CDR3 loop is CANAKMYEQYF. The CDR3 DNA sequence: TGTGCCAACGCGAAGATGTACGAGCAGTACTTC. The rearrangement joins TRBV12-3 or TRBV12-4 to TRBJ2-7; D uncertain. Trimming cost V 10 bases and J 4 bases, with 11 bases left between them. The CDR3 contains 11 residues.

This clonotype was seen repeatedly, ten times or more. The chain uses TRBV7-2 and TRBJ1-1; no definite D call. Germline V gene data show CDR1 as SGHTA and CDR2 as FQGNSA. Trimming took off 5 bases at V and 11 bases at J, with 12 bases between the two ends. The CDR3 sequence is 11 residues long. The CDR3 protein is CASSLRQEAFF. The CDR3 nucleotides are TGTGCCAGCAGCCTCCGACAAGAGGCTTTCTTT.